The next 20 T cell receptor beta chains were all read from a single sample in a study of cytomegalovirus exposure and HLA in healthy donors. The PCR contained 60 Vbeta and 13 Jbeta primers. The protocol was immunoSEQ multiplex PCR, while the TCRdb copy is restricted to in-frame clones and leaves out a portion. This repertoire shows roughly 140,000 clones, roughly 85% found once; its top ten account for roughly 2.3%. The sample was PBMCs. Every receptor here comes from a woman under 30 in good health and CMV-seronegative.

This chain uses TRBV9 with TRBJ1-3; D might be TRBD1 (6 bases). CDR1 is SGDLS and CDR2 is YYNGEE in the germline V gene. The CDR3 extends over 19 amino acids. Trimming cost V 3 bases and J 0 bases, with 22 bases left between them. The CDR3 coding sequence is TGTGCCAGCAGCGCCGAGGGCAGGGGAGTGCTGAGCTCTGGAAACACCATATATTTT. It is translated as CASSAEGRGVLSSGNTIYF.

A single count supports this clone. V is TRBV5-6 and J is TRBJ1-2; 8 nucleotides match TRBD1. The trim removed 4 bases at V and 8 bases at J, leaving 13 bases unmatched. This CDR3 comprises 15 residues. Germline assignment: CDR1 SGHDT and CDR2 YYEEEE. CDR3 sequence (DNA): TGTGCCAGCAGCGGGGAGCGCGGACAGGGCTTCGGCTACACCTTC. Its protein product is CASSGERGQGFGYTF.

J is TRBJ2-3 and V is TRBV4-3; 9 bases line up with TRBD2. V was pared by 0 bases and J by 1 base, with 5 bases of the junction left unmatched. Looked up from germline, CDR1 is LGHNA and CDR2 is YSLEER. The CDR3 contains 17 residues. In DNA form, the CDR3 reads TGCGCCAGCAGCCAAGATTGGGCTAGCGGGGGCACAGATACGCAGTATTTT. This translates into CASSQDWASGGTDTQYF.

The V gene is TRBV11-3, the J gene TRBJ2-7, with TRBD2 matching over 7 bases. From germline, CDR1 is SGHNT and CDR2 YENEEA. This CDR3 is 13 amino acids long. After removal of 4 bases from V and 5 bases from J, the junction contained 5 bases not matched to a gene. The CDR3 region is CASSSGGGNEQYF. In DNA, the CDR3 is TGTGCCAGCAGCTCGGGGGGTGGGAACGAGCAGTACTTC.

This sequence joins TRBV7-2 and TRBJ2-7; tentative D call: TRBD1 (5 bases). CDR1 is SGHTA, CDR2 FQGNSA, per germline. V was pared by 4 bases and J by 7 bases, with 11 bases between. This CDR3 region has 12 residues. This CDR3 reads CASSSDTREQYF. The CDR3 DNA is TGTGCCAGCAGCTCGGACACTCGGGAGCAGTACTTC.

The rearrangement joins TRBV4-1 to TRBJ2-2; weak D call: TRBD2 (6 bases). The CDR3 consists of 14 residues. Germline V gives CDR1 MGHRA, CDR2 YSYEKL. V was pared by 3 bases and J by 4 bases, with 9 bases between. The CDR3 region has the DNA TGCGCCAGCAGCCACGGGACTCTCACCGGGGAGCTGTTTTTT. Protein: CASSHGTLTGELFF.

The rearrangement links TRBV9 to TRBJ1-4; tentatively, D is TRBD1 (6 bases). Trimming shortened V by 1 base and J by 7 bases, and 14 bases separated the two germline ends. The germline V gene encodes CDR1 SGDLS and CDR2 YYNGEE. CDR3 length equals 15 residues. DNA of the CDR3: TGTGCCAGCAGCGTATCACAGGGTTATGGTGAAAAACTGTTTTTT. It is translated as CASSVSQGYGEKLFF.

The V call is TRBV2, the J call TRBJ2-1, with 8 bases lining up with TRBD2. From germline, CDR1 is SNHLY and CDR2 FYNNEI. There are 13 residues in the CDR3. The ends lost 3 bases at V and 7 bases at J; junction bases unmatched: 2. The chain's CDR3 is CASSDSGSNEQFF. The CDR3 nucleotides read TGTGCCAGCAGTGACAGCGGGAGTAATGAGCAGTTCTTC.

The chain links TRBV5-4 to TRBJ2-3, with 9 bases that match TRBD2. J lost 4 bases, V lost 2 bases, and 8 bases had no gene match. The CDR3 length is 16 residues. The V gene's germline CDR1 is SGHNT and CDR2 YYREEE (reference sequence). CDR3 in amino acids: CASSLSGGWGADTQYF. The CDR3 nucleotides read TGTGCCAGCAGCTTAAGCGGGGGGTGGGGAGCAGATACGCAGTATTTT.

V is TRBV9 and J is TRBJ2-1, with D tentatively TRBD1 (6 bases). Germline CDR1 SGDLS, CDR2 YYNGEE. The V and J ends lost 0 bases and 8 bases respectively, with 15 bases between them. This CDR3 comprises 15 residues. The DNA of the CDR3 is TGTGCCAGCAGCGTAGCTACGGGACATTCCGATGAGCAGTTCTTC. This sequence encodes CASSVATGHSDEQFF.

This clone was counted a few times. The rearrangement joins TRBV6-5 to TRBJ1-2; 9 bases align to TRBD1. The J segment lost 1 base and the V segment lost 6 bases, leaving 3 bases of the junction unmatched. The CDR3 is 14 residues long. CDR1 and CDR2 (germline): MNHEY, SVGAGI. In DNA form, the CDR3 reads TGTGCCAGCAGCCGGGACAGGGATAACTATGGCTACACCTTC. Translating gives CASSRDRDNYGYTF.

The V gene is TRBV5-6, the J gene TRBJ2-5; 10 bases align to TRBD2. Germline CDR1 SGHDT, CDR2 YYEEEE. Losses at the gene ends were 3 bases for V and 1 base for J; bases not matched to a gene: 3. The length of the CDR3 is 15 residues. CDR3 loop: CASSSLAGSQETQYF. CDR3 nucleotide sequence: TGTGCCAGCAGCTCACTAGCGGGGAGCCAAGAGACCCAGTACTTC.

The J gene is TRBJ2-1, the V gene TRBV7-3; D is possibly TRBD2 (6 bases). V lost 3 bases and J 4 bases, leaving 16 bases between the germline ends. The CDR3 contains 16 residues. Germline V gives CDR1 SGHTA, CDR2 FQGTGA. The CDR3 DNA reads as TGTGCCAGCAGCTTCGCGGGGAGTTCGGGGTACAATGAGCAGTTCTTC. Its translation is CASSFAGSSGYNEQFF.

The V gene is TRBV11-1, the J gene TRBJ2-7; 7 nucleotides line up with TRBD1. The CDR3 runs to 16 residues. CDR1 and CDR2 (germline): SGHAT, FQDESV (reference sequence). V gave up 5 bases and J gave up 2 bases; unmatched junction bases: 12. CDR3 bases: TGTGCCAGCAGCCCGAGGGGGCCTCCCCCGCCCTACGAGCAGTACTTC. Translation: CASSPRGPPPPYEQYF.

This sequence joins TRBV7-6 and TRBJ2-3; 7 bases align to TRBD2. The length of the CDR3 is 16 residues. V gave up 2 bases and J gave up 4 bases; unmatched junction bases: 9. Per germline, CDR1 SGHVS and CDR2 FNYEAQ. CDR3 sequence: CASSLSLAEYSDTQYF. CDR3 sequence (DNA): TGTGCCAGCAGCTTATCTCTAGCGGAGTACTCAGATACGCAGTATTTT.

The DNA for the CDR3 is TGCAGTGCTAGAGATCGCCTCGGGCAGTACTTC. It specifies CSARDRLGQYF. The rearrangement joins TRBV20-1 to TRBJ2-7; D is ambiguous. This CDR3 is built from 11 residues. Germline V lookup: CDR1 DFQATT, CDR2 SNEGSKA (reference sequence). Deletions cut 0 bases from V and 9 bases from J, with 9 bases between.

The V and J genes are TRBV19 and TRBJ2-7; 11 bases align to TRBD2. V gave up 0 bases and J gave up 2 bases; unmatched junction bases: 9. Germline-derived CDR1 and CDR2 are LNHDA and SQIVND (reference sequence). The CDR3 covers 18 residues. In nucleotides, the CDR3 is TGTGCCAGTAGTATAGACCCCTCTAGCGGGAGGAAAACCTACGAGCAGTACTTC. This encodes CASSIDPSSGRKTYEQYF.

V gene TRBV2 combines with J gene TRBJ1-2, with 8 bases identical to TRBD1. From germline, CDR1 is SNHLY and CDR2 FYNNEI. This CDR3 is built from 15 residues. Trimming at V came to 4 bases and at J to 4 bases, leaving 8 bases not matched to a gene. The CDR3 spells CASSGGGQEVYGYTF. CDR3 sequence (DNA): TGTGCCAGCAGTGGTGGGGGACAGGAAGTCTATGGCTACACCTTC.

This clone was detected only a few times. The chain uses TRBV5-1 and TRBJ2-3; the D gene is possibly TRBD2 (6 bases). Trimming pared 7 bases from V and 4 bases from J, leaving 19 bases between. Germline values: CDR1 SGHRS, CDR2 YFSETQ. This CDR3 is 15 amino acids long. The chain's CDR3 is CASRRVTGEADTQYF. CDR3 coding DNA: TGCGCCAGCCGAAGGGTAACGGGGGAAGCAGATACGCAGTATTTT. Variable domain in full (rest from reference TRBV5-1 and TRBJ2-3): KAGVTQTPRYLIKTRGQQVTLSCSPISGHRSVSWYQQTPGQGLQFLFEYFSETQRNKGNFPGRFSGRQFSNSRSEMNVSTLELGDSALYLCASRRVTGEADTQYFGPGTRLTVL.

This chain connects TRBV7-9 to TRBJ2-7, with D possibly TRBD2 on 6 matching bases. The V and J ends lost 2 bases and 0 bases respectively, with 11 bases between them. The CDR3 totals 15 residues. CDR1 and CDR2 from the germline V gene are SEHNR and FQNEAQ (reference sequence). The chain's CDR3 is CASSLSGGYSYEQYF. CDR3 in DNA: TGTGCCAGCAGCTTATCCGGGGGATACTCCTACGAGCAGTACTTC.